This T cell receptor (beta chain) came from a study of early T cells in non-severe SARS-CoV-2 infection. Turning to the study itself: Chains were not paired, and sequencing was done on bulk RNA from unsorted whole blood.

This CDR3 spans 14 amino acids. CDR1 and CDR2 (germline): SEHNR, FQNEAQ (reference sequence). V was clipped by 5 bases and J by 4 bases, with 12 bases between them. Tagging with unique molecular identifiers was applied to individual cDNA molecules. Via MiXCR, TCRdb re-called the 5' RACE reads, giving one row per CDR3 protein. The sample comprises 80,000 to 95,000 distinct CDR3 sequences, approximately 15% of which are singletons, and about 4.7% rests with the top ten. Study-level findings and limits: The VDJdb matching leaned toward anti-spike CD8 responses and overlooked private and CD4 specificities.

Of note for this clonotype: Its antigen remains unknown.

The chain combines TRBV7-9 with TRBJ2-4; TRBD1 might be the D (5 bases). This TCR came from an adult who was a healthcare worker with PCR-confirmed SARS-CoV-2 infection or an uninfected control (not recorded which). The sequences come from whole blood, collected at baseline. CDR3 sequence: CASSETRQKNIQYF. The CDR3 DNA follows: TGTGCCAGCAGCGAAACCCGACAGAAAAACATTCAGTACTTC.